These 10 T cell receptor beta chains share one sample of origin, sequenced in a study of OX40 agonist ivuxolimab in advanced cancers. The method was the immunoSEQ multiplex PCR assay. TCRdb retrieved this table from immuneACCESS and kept in-frame rearrangements only. Not all clones are present; in checked studies, unresolved V genes account for under half, and no reason is known for the remainder. Within this sample are some 100,000 clones, with 91% of them counted one time only. The leading ten clones occupy about 0.51% of the sample. The material was CD4+ or CD8+ T cells sorted from blood, obtained in a trial of the OX40 agonist ivuxolimab. The source is an adult with an advanced solid tumor such as melanoma, head and neck, liver or kidney cancer.

The chain combines TRBV5-1 with TRBJ1-5; no clear D. CDR1 is SGHRS and CDR2 is YFSETQ in the germline V gene. V lost 2 bases and J 0 bases, leaving 9 bases between the germline ends. The CDR3 is 15 amino acids. CDR3 region: CASSFGSNSNQPQHF. DNA of the CDR3: TGCGCCAGCAGCTTTGGAAGTAATAGCAATCAGCCCCAGCATTTT.

V is TRBV10-1 and J is TRBJ1-4; D uncertain. The CDR3 has 15 residues. Germline values: CDR1 WNHNN, CDR2 SYGVQD (reference sequence). With 6 bases removed from V and 0 bases from J, the gap between germline ends came to 11 bases. Here the CDR3 reads CASSGGSATNEKLFF. The CDR3 DNA is TGCGCCAGCAGCGGCGGCAGCGCAACTAATGAAAAACTGTTTTTT.

This chain joins TRBV5-1 and TRBJ2-6, with TRBD2 matching 7 bases. J was trimmed by 0 bases and V by 4 bases; bases with no gene match: 10. CDR1 is SGHRS and CDR2 is YFSETQ in the germline V gene. The length of the CDR3 is 18 residues. CDR3: CASSLLEGGPSGANVLTF. In nucleotides, the CDR3 is TGCGCCAGCAGCCTTCTGGAGGGAGGGCCCTCTGGGGCCAACGTCCTGACTTTC.

V is TRBV28 and J is TRBJ2-1; 8 positions agree with TRBD1. CDR1 and CDR2 (germline): MDHEN, SYDVKM. This CDR3 region has 13 residues. V dropped 3 bases and J dropped 6; count of bases not matched to a gene: 1. CDR3 sequence reads: CASSLGQVNEQFF. The CDR3 DNA is TGTGCCAGCAGTTTGGGACAGGTCAATGAGCAGTTCTTC. The variable domain in full, with the rest retrieved from reference TRBV28 and TRBJ2-1, is DVKVTQSSRYLVKRTGEKVFLECVQDMDHENMFWYRQDPGLGLRLIYFSYDVKMKEKGDIPEGYSVSREKKERFSLILESASTNQTSMYLCASSLGQVNEQFFGPGTRLTVL.

This clone occurred once. This chain connects TRBV28 to TRBJ1-2; 7 bases align to TRBD1. CDR3 length: 15 residues. With 3 bases clipped from V and 3 bases from J, the junction kept 7 bases outside the gene matches. CDR1 and CDR2 (germline): MDHEN, SYDVKM. The CDR3 spells CASSFQKQGYYGYTF. CDR3 sequence (DNA): TGTGCCAGCAGTTTCCAAAAACAGGGGTACTATGGCTACACCTTC.

This chain uses TRBV27 with TRBJ2-1; no clear D gene. The V gene lost 6 bases and the J gene lost 6 bases, with 18 bases spanning the gap. CDR3 length equals 15 residues. The V gene's germline CDR1 is MNHEY and CDR2 SMNVEV (reference sequence). CDR3 sequence reads: CASSQFLVDLNEQFF. The DNA of the CDR3 is TGTGCCAGCAGCCAATTCTTGGTTGACCTCAATGAGCAGTTCTTC.

The chain employs TRBV10-3 and TRBJ2-2, with 10 bases identical to TRBD1. V was clipped by 6 bases and J by 3 bases; unmatched bases: 4. This CDR3 has 15 amino acids. Germline CDR1 ENHRY, CDR2 SYGVKD. In DNA, the CDR3 is TGTGCCATCAGACCCGGGACAGGGGACACCGGGGAGCTGTTTTTT. Translating gives CAIRPGTGDTGELFF.

The gene calls are TRBV7-3 and TRBJ2-3; D is perhaps TRBD2 (6 bases). CDR3 length equals 14 residues. Trimming took 5 bases from V and 6 from J, leaving 15 bases between them. Germline assignment: CDR1 SGHTA and CDR2 FQGTGA. The CDR3 spells CASSPGLASDTQYF. CDR3 sequence (DNA): TGTGCCAGCAGCCCGGGACTTGCGTCTGATACGCAGTATTTT.

The V and J genes are TRBV6-5 and TRBJ2-5; possibly TRBD2 for D (5 bases). Germline values: CDR1 MNHEY, CDR2 SVGAGI. V shed 5 bases and J shed 4 bases, with 14 bases lying between them. CDR3 length: 14 amino acids. The CDR3 bases are TGTGCCAGCAGTCAATGGGGAGAAAGAGAGACCCAGTACTTC. As protein: CASSQWGERETQYF.

The chain links TRBV9 to TRBJ2-1, with D perhaps given as TRBD1 or TRBD2 (5 bases each). Germline V gene sequence: CDR1 SGDLS, CDR2 YYNGEE. The CDR3 runs 16 residues. V dropped 0 bases and J dropped 6 bases, with 16 bases sitting between them. CDR3 in amino acids: CASSVVVWGSGNEQFF. The CDR3 nucleotides read TGTGCCAGCAGCGTAGTCGTGTGGGGGAGTGGCAATGAGCAGTTCTTC.